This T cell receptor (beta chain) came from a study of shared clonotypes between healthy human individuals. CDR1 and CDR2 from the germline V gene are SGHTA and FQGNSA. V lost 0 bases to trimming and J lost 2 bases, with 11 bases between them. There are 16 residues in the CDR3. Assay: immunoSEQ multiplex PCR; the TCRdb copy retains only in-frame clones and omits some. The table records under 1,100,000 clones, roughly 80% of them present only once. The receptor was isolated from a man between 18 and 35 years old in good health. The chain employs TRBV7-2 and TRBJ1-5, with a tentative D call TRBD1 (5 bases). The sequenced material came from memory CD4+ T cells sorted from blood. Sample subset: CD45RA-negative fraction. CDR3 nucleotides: TGTGCCAGCAGCTTAGCTGTTTTACAGGGCAATCAGCCCCAGCATTTT. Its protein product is CASSLAVLQGNQPQHF. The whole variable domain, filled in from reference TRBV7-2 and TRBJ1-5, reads GAGVSQSPSNKVTEKGKDVELRCDPISGHTALYWYRQSLGQGLEFLIYFQGNSAPDKSGLPSDRFSAERTGGSVSTLTIQRTQQEDSAVYLCASSLAVLQGNQPQHFGDGTRLSIL.